Here is one TCR beta chain with its context. Antigen: not known. At one of its ends the junction is not consistent with the germline gene, which may arise from a read error. This sample stems from a study of blood T cells in healthy people across ages. Findings of the study overall: Long-lived donors exceeded aged donors in naive CD4+ cells and diversity.

The CDR3 contains 17 residues. Germline V gene data show CDR1 as KGHDR and CDR2 as SFDVKD. PCR was performed a second time for about 7 to 12 cycles using a sample-barcoded 5' primer and a J-beta primer mix. TCRdb reanalysed the 5' RACE reads using MiXCR and keeps one entry per CDR3 protein. The profile shows 790,000 or so distinct CDR3 sequences, more than 55% of them singletons. The sample was blood. The receptor's source is a man aged 40-50 years in good health. The rearrangement links TRBV24-1 to TRBJ1-2; no firm D call. The CDR3 DNA reads TGTGCCGCCAGTGATTTTCGAGGGTCCTCCGGGTTCTATGGCTACACCTTC. Translated, it gives CAASDFRGSSGFYGYTF.